This T cell receptor beta chain was identified during a study of blood T cell repertoires in COVID-19. As for the study in general: Samples came from the United States, Italy and Spain, spanning acute and convalescent COVID-19.

Sequencing used immunoSEQ multiplex PCR; TCRdb keeps in-frame clones, though not all of them. Counted here are some 310,000 clones, roughly 84% occurring once; the ten biggest clones make up 1%. The germline V gene encodes CDR1 LGHDT and CDR2 YNNKEL (reference sequence). The CDR3 is made up of 17 amino acids. V lost 3 bases to trimming and J lost 6 bases; unmatched junction nucleotides: 9. This chain links TRBV3-1 (or the pseudogene TRBV3-2) with TRBJ2-1; TRBD2 agrees at 12 bases. The sequencing input was peripheral blood. The clonotype originates from a man in his fifties or sixties with active or convalescent COVID-19. The CDR3 protein is CASSHSSGGAQSNEQFF. In DNA, the CDR3 is TGTGCCAGCAGCCACTCTAGCGGGGGGGCCCAATCCAATGAGCAGTTCTTC.